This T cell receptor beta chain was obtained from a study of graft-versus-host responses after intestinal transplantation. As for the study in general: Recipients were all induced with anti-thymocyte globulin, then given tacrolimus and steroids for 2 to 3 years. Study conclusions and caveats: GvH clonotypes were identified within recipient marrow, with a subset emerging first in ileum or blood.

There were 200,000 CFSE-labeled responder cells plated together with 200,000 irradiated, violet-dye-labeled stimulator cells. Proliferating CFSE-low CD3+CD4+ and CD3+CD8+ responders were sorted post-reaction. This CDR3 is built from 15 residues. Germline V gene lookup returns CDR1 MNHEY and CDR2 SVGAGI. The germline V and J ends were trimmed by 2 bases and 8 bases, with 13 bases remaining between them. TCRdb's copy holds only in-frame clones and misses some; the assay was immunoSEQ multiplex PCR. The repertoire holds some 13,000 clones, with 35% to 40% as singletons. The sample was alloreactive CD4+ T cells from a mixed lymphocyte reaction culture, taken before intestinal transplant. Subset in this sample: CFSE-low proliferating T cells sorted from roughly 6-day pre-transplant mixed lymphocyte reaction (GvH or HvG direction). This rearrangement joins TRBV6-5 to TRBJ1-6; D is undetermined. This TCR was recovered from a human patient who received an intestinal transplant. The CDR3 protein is CASSYIAGSDSPLHF. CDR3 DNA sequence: TGTGCCAGCAGTTACATTGCGGGCAGTGATTCACCCCTCCACTTT.